These 18 T cell receptor beta chains came from one sample sequenced in a study of cytomegalovirus exposure and HLA in healthy donors. Sequenced by immunoSEQ multiplex PCR; TCRdb stores in-frame clones only, minus some. The data contain approximately 160,000 clones, approximately 86% of them singletons. The specimen sequenced was PBMCs. The receptors here all came from a woman aged 18 to 35 in good health and CMV-seronegative.

The V gene is TRBV7-6, the J gene TRBJ1-1; D remains ambiguous. The CDR3 length is 15 residues. CDR1 is SGHVS and CDR2 is FNYEAQ in the germline V gene. The V gene lost 4 bases and the J gene lost 1 base, with 13 bases spanning the gap. The CDR3 region is CASSSTLRGNTEAFF. The CDR3 nucleotides are TGTGCCAGCAGCTCGACGCTCCGAGGGAACACTGAAGCTTTCTTT. The full variable domain, rest sourced from reference TRBV7-6 and TRBJ1-1, is GAGVSQSPRYKVTKRGQDVALRCDPISGHVSLYWYRQALGQGPEFLTYFNYEAQQDKSGLPNDRFSAERPEGSISTLTIQRTEQRDSAMYRCASSSTLRGNTEAFFGQGTRLTVV.

The chain employs TRBV10-3 and TRBJ1-1, with TRBD1 matching over 11 bases. Losses at the gene ends were 3 bases for V and 12 bases for J; bases not matched to a gene: 9. The CDR3 has 14 amino acids. Germline CDR1 and CDR2: ENHRY and SYGVKD. In DNA form, the CDR3 reads TGTGCCATCAGTGAACCGGACAGGGGGCGTTATTCTTTCTTT. Translating it yields CAISEPDRGRYSFF.

The CDR3 loop is CASSSYGNTIYF. For the CDR3, the DNA is TGTGCCAGCAGCTCTTATGGAAACACCATATATTTT. The chain uses TRBV7-2 and TRBJ1-3; D not resolved. Germline CDR1 reads SGHTA; CDR2 reads FQGNSA. V was clipped by 4 bases and J by 3 bases, with 4 bases between them. The CDR3 extends over 12 amino acids.

The V and J genes are TRBV19 and TRBJ2-2; perhaps TRBD2 as D (5 bases). Germline V lookup: CDR1 LNHDA, CDR2 SQIVND (reference sequence). V lost 1 base and J 3 bases, leaving 9 bases between the germline ends. The CDR3 is made up of 15 amino acids. Written as DNA, the CDR3 is TGTGCCAGTAGTATAGGCGGACTGGACACCGGGGAGCTGTTTTTT. Translated: CASSIGGLDTGELFF.

This clone is a singleton in its sample. The V call is TRBV2, the J call TRBJ1-6; weak D call: TRBD1 (6 bases). Germline V gene lookup returns CDR1 SNHLY and CDR2 FYNNEI. CDR3 length: 16 amino acids. Trimming pared 8 bases from V and 0 bases from J, leaving 14 bases between. The CDR3 sequence is CASLGGHLSYNSPLHF. CDR3 coding DNA: TGTGCCAGCTTGGGGGGGCATCTCTCCTATAATTCACCCCTCCACTTT.

A few counts support this clone. The V call is TRBV10-2, the J call TRBJ1-5; 7 bases align to TRBD1. The CDR3 is 13 residues long. The ends lost 9 bases at V and 4 bases at J; junction bases unmatched: 6. Per germline, CDR1 WSHSY and CDR2 SAAADI. CDR3 amino acids: CASRGQQNQPQHF. The DNA of the CDR3 is TGCGCCAGTCGGGGACAGCAGAATCAGCCCCAGCATTTT.

The gene calls are TRBV29-1 and TRBJ2-3; the D gene is possibly TRBD2 (5 bases). V lost 4 bases to trimming and J lost 2 bases, with 13 bases between them. Germline V gene sequence: CDR1 SQVTM, CDR2 ANQGSEA. The CDR3 loop spans 14 amino acids. CDR3 sequence: CSVGVGLHTDTQYF. The CDR3 DNA is TGCAGCGTTGGTGTAGGACTGCACACAGATACGCAGTATTTT.

As for this clone: Other DNA variants within this sample encode the same CDR3. The gene calls are TRBV6-1 and TRBJ1-2; TRBD1 is a possible D gene (5 bases). CDR1 is MNHNS and CDR2 is SASEGT in the germline V gene. V was shortened by 4 bases and J by 4 bases, with 7 bases between the two germline ends. The CDR3 is 12 amino acids. This CDR3 reads CASSGDSYGYTF. CDR3 DNA sequence: TGTGCCAGCAGTGGGGACTCCTATGGCTACACCTTC.

This clone showed up just once. The gene calls are TRBV5-1 and TRBJ2-2; TRBD1 might be the D (6 bases). The CDR3 spans 15 residues. Trimming removed 3 bases at V and 6 bases at J, with 15 bases between. CDR1 is SGHRS and CDR2 is YFSETQ in the germline V gene. The DNA of the CDR3 is TGCGCCAGCAGCTCACAGGGTAGCGTGGCCGGGGAGCTGTTTTTT. As protein: CASSSQGSVAGELFF. Together with reference TRBV5-1 and TRBJ2-2, the CDR3 gives the full variable domain: KAGVTQTPRYLIKTRGQQVTLSCSPISGHRSVSWYQQTPGQGLQFLFEYFSETQRNKGNFPGRFSGRQFSNSRSEMNVSTLELGDSALYLCASSSQGSVAGELFFGEGSRLTVL.

The sample holds a few counts of this clone. J is TRBJ1-6 and V is TRBV27; a possible D gene is TRBD1 (6 bases). The V end was cut by 1 base, the J end by 7 bases, with 8 bases between. Germline V gives CDR1 MNHEY, CDR2 SMNVEV (reference sequence). CDR3 length: 14 residues. The CDR3 reads CASSLWGQNSPLHF. CDR3 in DNA: TGTGCCAGCAGTTTATGGGGACAAAATTCACCCCTCCACTTT.

This chain connects TRBV27 to TRBJ2-3; perhaps TRBD1 as D (5 bases). Per the germline V gene, CDR1 is MNHEY and CDR2 is SMNVEV (reference sequence). Trimming shortened V by 5 bases and J by 2 bases, and 32 bases separated the two germline ends. The CDR3 consists of 21 residues. CDR3 in DNA: TGTGCCAGCAGTCCCCGGAAGGGGTCCCTAGGGGTGTCGCGGAACACAGATACGCAGTATTTT. This gives the protein CASSPRKGSLGVSRNTDTQYF.

J is TRBJ2-3 and V is TRBV7-3; perhaps TRBD2 as D (5 bases). V was cut by 1 base and J by 5 bases, with 10 bases left in between. The germline CDR1 and CDR2 sequences are SGHTA and FQGTGA. CDR3 length: 14 residues. CDR3 in DNA: TGTGCCAGCAGCTTAAGGGCCGGGGAAGATACGCAGTATTTT. The encoded protein is CASSLRAGEDTQYF.

V is TRBV5-1 and J is TRBJ1-1; D possibly corresponds to TRBD1 (5 bases). Germline values: CDR1 SGHRS, CDR2 YFSETQ. This CDR3 contains 15 residues. V was clipped by 4 bases and J by 1 base, with 14 bases between them. CDR3 loop: CASSDAWGANTEAFF. The CDR3 DNA reads TGCGCCAGCAGCGATGCATGGGGCGCGAACACTGAAGCTTTCTTT.

The chain joins TRBV6-6 to TRBJ2-7, with a possible D match to TRBD1 (6 bases). Germline V lookup: CDR1 MNHNY, CDR2 SVGAGI (reference sequence). The CDR3 extends over 14 amino acids. The V end lost 0 bases, the J end lost 11 bases, and 17 bases lay between the germline ends. DNA of the CDR3: TGTGCCAGCAGTTACTCGCCAGGGGCAGGGTTTAAGTACTTC. It translates to CASSYSPGAGFKYF.

The V gene is TRBV10-3, the J gene TRBJ1-1; 9 bases fit TRBD1. J lost 4 bases, V lost 7 bases, and 4 bases had no gene match. There are 13 residues in the CDR3. CDR1 ENHRY and CDR2 SYGVKD come from the germline V gene. CDR3 region: CAITGQGSTEAFF. Written as DNA, the CDR3 is TGTGCCATCACAGGACAGGGGAGCACTGAAGCTTTCTTT.

This chain connects TRBV27 to TRBJ1-4, with D uncertain. The CDR3 has 16 residues. The germline CDR1 and CDR2 sequences are MNHEY and SMNVEV (reference sequence). V was shortened by 5 bases and J by 3 bases, with 16 bases between the two germline ends. CDR3 sequence reads: CASSLRGTGANEKLFF. CDR3 DNA sequence: TGTGCCAGCAGTCTCCGGGGTACTGGGGCTAATGAAAAACTGTTTTTT.

This clone has only a few counts. The chain uses TRBV2 and TRBJ1-2; D ambiguous. Germline V gene data show CDR1 as SNHLY and CDR2 as FYNNEI. This CDR3 region has 15 residues. Trimming cost V 4 bases and J 3 bases, with 15 bases left between them. DNA of the CDR3: TGTGCCAGCAGTGTGTCGGGGTACGGCGACTATGGCTACACCTTC. Translated, it gives CASSVSGYGDYGYTF.

The chain recombines TRBV27 with TRBJ1-5, with TRBD1 matching over 7 bases. J lost 4 bases, V lost 5 bases, and 5 bases had no gene match. The CDR3 has 14 residues. Looked up from germline, CDR1 is MNHEY and CDR2 is SMNVEV (reference sequence). The CDR3 sequence: CASSQTGPNQPQHF. CDR3 nucleotide sequence: TGTGCCAGCAGTCAGACAGGGCCGAATCAGCCCCAGCATTTT.